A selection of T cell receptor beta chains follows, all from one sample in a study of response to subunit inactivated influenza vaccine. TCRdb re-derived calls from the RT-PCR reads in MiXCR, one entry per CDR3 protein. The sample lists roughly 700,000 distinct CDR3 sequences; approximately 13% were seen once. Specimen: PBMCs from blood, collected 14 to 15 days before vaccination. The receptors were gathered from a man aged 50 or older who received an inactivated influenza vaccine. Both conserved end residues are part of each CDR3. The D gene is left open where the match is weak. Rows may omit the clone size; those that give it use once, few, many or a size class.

cdr3_aa: CASSQDGGSVQYF
cdr3_nt: TGTGCCAGCAGCCAAGACGGGGGGTCCGTGCAGTACTTC
clone_size: NA
j_call: TRBJ2-7
v_call: TRBV3-1
d_call: TRBD2

cdr3_aa: CASSPGLARRDTQYF
cdr3_nt: TGCGCCAGCAGCCCGGGACTCGCAAGGCGGGATACGCAGTATTTT
clone_size: few
j_call: TRBJ2-3
v_call: TRBV10-2
d_call: NA

cdr3_aa: CASSFSGYYQETQYF
cdr3_nt: TGTGCCAGCAGCTTCTCTGGTTATTACCAAGAGACCCAGTACTTC
clone_size: few
j_call: TRBJ2-5
v_call: TRBV5-6
d_call: NA

cdr3_aa: CASSLIPKRSYEQYF
cdr3_nt: TGTGCCAGCAGCTTAATACCAAAAAGGTCCTACGAGCAGTACTTC
clone_size: NA
j_call: TRBJ2-7
v_call: TRBV7-3
d_call: NA

cdr3_aa: CASSLGVRGGQETQYF
cdr3_nt: TGTGCCAGCAGCTTAGGAGTGAGGGGTGGCCAAGAGACCCAGTACTTC
clone_size: few
j_call: TRBJ2-5
v_call: TRBV11-3
d_call: NA

cdr3_aa: CASSLQTSGRRGTGELFF
cdr3_nt: TGTGCCAGCAGCTTACAGACTAGCGGGAGAAGAGGAACCGGGGAGCTGTTTTTT
clone_size: few
j_call: TRBJ2-2
v_call: TRBV7-8
d_call: TRBD2

cdr3_aa: CSVEGSRDRVTDTQYF
cdr3_nt: TGCAGCGTTGAGGGGAGCCGGGACAGGGTTACAGATACGCAGTATTTT
clone_size: NA
j_call: TRBJ2-3
v_call: TRBV29-1
d_call: TRBD1

cdr3_aa: CASSPRLQGGEETQYF
cdr3_nt: TGTGCCAGCAGTCCTCGTTTACAGGGAGGGGAAGAGACCCAGTACTTC
clone_size: few
j_call: TRBJ2-5
v_call: TRBV7-9
d_call: NA

cdr3_aa: CSVGQGSNIQYF
cdr3_nt: TGCAGCGTTGGACAGGGATCCAACATTCAGTACTTC
clone_size: few
j_call: TRBJ2-4
v_call: TRBV29-1
d_call: TRBD1

cdr3_aa: CASSQGQGLNYGYTF
cdr3_nt: TGCGCCAGCAGCCAGGGACAGGGCCTTAACTATGGCTACACCTTC
clone_size: NA
j_call: TRBJ1-2
v_call: TRBV4-1
d_call: TRBD1